Here is one T cell receptor (beta chain) with its context. Its specificity is not known. V shed 3 bases and J shed 2 bases, with 11 bases lying between them. This CDR3 is built from 14 residues. The germline CDR1 and CDR2 sequences are ENHRY and SYGVKD. These data are taken from a study of yellow fever vaccine responses in identical twins. Broader study findings: Twins' T cell vaccine responses reportedly looked partly convergent, partly personalized.

TCRdb reanalysed the RT-PCR reads using MiXCR and keeps one entry per CDR3 protein. The profile shows approximately 13,000 distinct CDR3 sequences, 70% to 90% of them singletons. The sample consisted of T cells from blood (PBMCs), unsorted or a sorted subset (not recorded which), taken before or after yellow fever vaccination (not recorded which). The TCR comes from a young woman who received the yellow fever vaccine. The rearrangement uses TRBV10-3 and TRBJ2-7; no reliable D call. The CDR3 loop reads CAISDLYRTYEQYF. Here the CDR3 DNA reads TGTGCCATCAGTGATCTGTACAGAACCTACGAGCAGTACTTC.